This T cell receptor beta chain derives from a study of blood T cell repertoires in COVID-19. Overall study context: The United States, Italy and Spain were the sources of the acute and convalescent COVID-19 samples. T cells, B-cell-depleted T cells, or PBMCs provided the cDNA or gDNA that served as material.

This clone was seen a few times. Germline CDR1 MDHEN, CDR2 SYDVKM. The CDR3 length is 12 residues. The germline V and J ends were trimmed by 7 bases and 2 bases, with 8 bases remaining between them. In the original analysis: Estimated nucleated cell counts came from reference gene primer amplification. Sequencing was performed with immunoSEQ multiplex PCR; in TCRdb, only in-frame clones are kept and a portion is missing. V, J and clone size derive from that table, while D and trimming were established from the DNA sequence. Of roughly 15,000 clones in the sample, roughly 76% are singletons; the top ten hold roughly 34%.

The receptor's source is a man in his sixties or seventies with active or convalescent COVID-19. Sequences were obtained from peripheral blood. The gene calls are TRBV28 and TRBJ2-5; D gene ambiguous. The CDR3 reads CASKTGQETQYF. Here the CDR3 DNA reads TGTGCCAGCAAGACCGGGCAAGAGACCCAGTACTTC.